These 11 T cell receptor beta chains were sequenced from one sample in a study of blood T cell repertoires in COVID-19. The assay was immunoSEQ multiplex PCR, and TCRdb's table has in-frame clones only and misses some. The table shows about 180,000 clones, with around nine tenths occurring only once. The sample taken for sequencing was peripheral blood. The receptor source for this set is a woman in her 70s with COVID-19, enrolled during active disease.

The chain links TRBV30 to TRBJ2-3; no reliable D call. The CDR3 is 12 residues long. V lost 5 bases to trimming and J lost 4 bases, with 10 bases between them. Germline-derived CDR1 and CDR2 are GTSNPN and SVGIG (reference sequence). CDR3 in amino acids: CAWGTSADTQYF. The CDR3 bases are TGTGCCTGGGGAACTTCGGCAGATACGCAGTATTTT.

The genes are TRBV5-4 and TRBJ1-2; perhaps TRBD1 as D (5 bases). The V and J ends lost 2 bases and 6 bases respectively, with 11 bases between them. Germline CDR1 and CDR2: SGHNT and YYREEE (reference sequence). This CDR3 comprises 13 residues. The DNA of the CDR3 is TGTGCCAGCAGCTTCAGGGATCTCCATGGCTACACCTTC. It translates to CASSFRDLHGYTF.

The V and J genes are TRBV7-3 and TRBJ2-2; D might be TRBD1 (5 bases). Trimming removed 3 bases at V and 7 bases at J, with 12 bases between. There are 14 residues in the CDR3. The germline CDR1 and CDR2 sequences are SGHTA and FQGTGA. The chain's CDR3 is CASSLGPLNGELFF. CDR3 coding DNA: TGTGCCAGCAGCTTGGGGCCCTTGAACGGGGAGCTGTTTTTT.

The rearrangement joins TRBV2 to TRBJ2-7, with a tentative D call TRBD1 (6 bases). From germline, CDR1 is SNHLY and CDR2 FYNNEI. This CDR3 spans 13 amino acids. Deletions cut 6 bases from V and 1 base from J, with 10 bases between. The CDR3 DNA reads as TGTGCCAGCAGGGTGGACAGTTCCTACGAGCAGTACTTC. Amino acids: CASRVDSSYEQYF.

The rearrangement uses TRBV6-5 and TRBJ1-5, with D perhaps TRBD1 (6 bases). CDR3 size: 15 residues. V lost 8 bases to trimming and J lost 3 bases, with 17 bases between them. Germline CDR1 is MNHEY and CDR2 is SVGAGI. CDR3: CASARSQGVNQPQHF. As DNA, the CDR3 is TGTGCCAGCGCCCGCTCACAGGGCGTCAATCAGCCCCAGCATTTT.

The chain uses TRBV29-1 and TRBJ1-4; D unclear. CDR1 is SQVTM, CDR2 ANQGSEA, per germline. The CDR3 totals 12 residues. The CDR3 here is CSAVATNEKLFF. The CDR3 DNA reads as TGCAGTGCAGTGGCAACTAATGAAAAACTGTTTTTT. The whole variable domain, filled in from reference TRBV29-1 and TRBJ1-4, reads SAVISQKPSRDICQRGTSLTIQCQVDSQVTMMFWYRQQPGQSLTLIATANQGSEATYESGFVIDKFPISRPNLTFSTLTVSNMSPEDSSIYLCSAVATNEKLFFGSGTQLSVL.

The chain employs TRBV6-2 or TRBV6-3 and TRBJ2-7; weak D call: TRBD2 (5 bases). Germline V gives CDR1 MNHEY, CDR2 SVGEGT. Trimming cost V 4 bases and J 2 bases, with 12 bases left between them. CDR3 length equals 14 residues. The CDR3 DNA sequence: TGTGCCAGCAGTTTACCTACACTAGCCTACGAGCAGTACTTC. Translated: CASSLPTLAYEQYF.

There are a few counts of this clone. The genes are TRBV7-9 and TRBJ1-1; a possible D gene is TRBD1 (6 bases). The V gene's germline CDR1 is SEHNR and CDR2 FQNEAQ (reference sequence). V dropped 8 bases and J dropped 1 base, with 11 bases sitting between them. The CDR3 extends over 13 amino acids. CDR3 sequence reads: CASGGQPNTEAFF. As DNA, the CDR3 is TGTGCCAGCGGAGGACAGCCGAACACTGAAGCTTTCTTT.

V is TRBV7-6 and J is TRBJ2-5; 10 bases fit TRBD1. There are 19 residues in the CDR3. V lost 5 bases, J lost 1 base, and 16 bases stayed unmatched. Germline lookup yields CDR1 SGHVS and CDR2 FNYEAQ. CDR3 region: CASSLRQGALIKGQETQYF. Here the CDR3 DNA reads TGTGCCAGCAGCCTAAGACAGGGGGCGTTGATCAAGGGCCAAGAGACCCAGTACTTC.

The chain has TRBV7-2 and TRBJ2-7; D is unclear. The CDR3 runs to 16 residues. Germline CDR1 is SGHTA and CDR2 is FQGNSA. Trimming pared 0 bases from V and 4 bases from J, leaving 16 bases between. CDR3 bases: TGTGCCAGCAGCTTAGCGATGACTCGTAGAGGATACGAGCAGTACTTC. It codes for CASSLAMTRRGYEQYF.

The count of this clone is one. CDR3 in amino acids: CASSLALDSYNEQFF. As DNA, the CDR3 is TGTGCCAGCAGCTTAGCGCTCGACAGCTACAATGAGCAGTTCTTC. The chain is built from TRBV7-6 and TRBJ2-1, with D possibly being TRBD1 (5 bases). V was shortened by 0 bases and J by 3 bases, with 9 bases between the two germline ends. Germline lookup yields CDR1 SGHVS and CDR2 FNYEAQ. The CDR3 runs 15 residues.